This T cell receptor beta chain was captured in a study of blood T cell repertoires in COVID-19. Clones were read by immunoSEQ multiplex PCR, and TCRdb kept only the in-frame ones, dropping some. The sample has fewer than 350,000 clones; 85% are singletons. Researchers sorted participants into cohorts using their self-reported clinical history. V dropped 7 bases and J dropped 3 bases, with 13 bases sitting between them. This CDR3 spans 14 amino acids. CDR1 MDHEN and CDR2 SYDVKM come from the germline V gene. The TCR was taken from a woman aged 45-60 years who had recovered from COVID-19. This rearrangement joins TRBV28 to TRBJ1-5, with D hard to call. Input material: PBMCs or T cells enriched from blood (not recorded which). The CDR3 here is CASITHNYNQPQHF. CDR3 nucleotide sequence: TGTGCCAGCATAACTCACAACTACAATCAGCCCCAGCATTTT.